One sample yielded the 28 T cell receptor beta chains listed below, sequenced in a study of blood T cells in healthy people across ages. PCR was performed a second time for about 7 to 11 cycles using a sample-barcoded 5' primer and a J-beta primer mix. Via MiXCR, TCRdb re-called the 5' RACE reads, giving one row per CDR3 protein. The sample records approximately 800,000 distinct CDR3 sequences, 60% to 80% being singletons. Sample: blood. The source of these receptors is a man aged 30 to 45 in good health.

This clonotype was detected only once. V and J are TRBV2 and TRBJ1-2; D remains ambiguous. Looked up from germline, CDR1 is SNHLY and CDR2 is FYNNEI. Trimming cost V 6 bases and J 1 base, with 15 bases left between them. The CDR3 runs to 15 residues. CDR3 protein: CASRLAGGYNYGYTF. In DNA form, the CDR3 reads TGTGCCAGCAGGTTGGCAGGCGGTTATAACTATGGCTACACCTTC.

The V call is TRBV27, the J call TRBJ2-3, with 8 bases fitting TRBD2. Germline V lookup: CDR1 MNHEY, CDR2 SMNVEV (reference sequence). With 6 bases clipped from V and 1 base from J, the junction kept 12 bases outside the gene matches. The CDR3 is made up of 17 amino acids. This chain's CDR3 is CASSHLTFSGGTDTQYF. The CDR3 DNA is TGTGCCAGCAGCCACCTGACCTTTAGCGGGGGCACAGATACGCAGTATTTT.

This clonotype appeared a single time. This chain joins TRBV6-1 and TRBJ2-7; D is unclear. Germline-derived CDR1 and CDR2 are MNHNS and SASEGT. Trimming left V 2 bases short and J 3 bases short, with 8 bases between. This CDR3 spans 13 amino acids. CDR3 nucleotide sequence: TGTGCCAGCAGTGAATTTGAAGTCTACGAGCAGTACTTC. Translation: CASSEFEVYEQYF.

This clonotype was found once. The chain links TRBV24-1 to TRBJ2-4; 9 nucleotides line up with TRBD2. With the DNA end fitting TRBJ2-7 better, the J assignment may be wrong. The CDR3 runs to 16 residues. Germline V gene lookup returns CDR1 KGHDR and CDR2 SFDVKD. CDR3: CATSDSASGGLIEQYF. The DNA for the CDR3 is TGTGCCACCAGTGATTCTGCCAGCGGGGGGCTCATCGAGCAGTACTTC.

This chain links TRBV15 with TRBJ1-1; the D is unclear. The ends were cut back, 1 base at V and 2 bases at J, with 5 bases in the middle. This CDR3 spans 13 amino acids. Germline V gene sequence: CDR1 LNHNV, CDR2 YYDKDF (reference sequence). CDR3 loop: CATSRGRNTEAFF. CDR3 DNA sequence: TGTGCCACCAGCAGAGGCAGAAACACTGAAGCTTTCTTT.

The chain uses TRBV3-1 and TRBJ1-2, with D unclear. The CDR3 length is 14 residues. V was clipped by 2 bases and J by 4 bases, with 11 bases between them. Germline V gene sequence: CDR1 LGHDT, CDR2 YNNKEL (reference sequence). CDR3 in DNA: TGTGCCAGCAGCCAAACGCGGGGTAGCTATGGCTACACCTTC. Encoded protein: CASSQTRGSYGYTF.

This clonotype was detected only a few times. The chain carries TRBV7-8 and TRBJ2-1, with 13 bases lining up with TRBD2. The germline V gene has CDR1 SGHVS and CDR2 FQNEAQ. The CDR3 spans 17 residues. Trimming took 5 bases from V and 5 from J; bases not matched to a gene: 9. CDR3 loop: CASSPRTSGGQNNEQFF. CDR3 DNA: TGTGCCAGCAGCCCCAGGACTAGCGGGGGCCAGAACAATGAGCAGTTCTTC.

A note on this clonotype: A much larger clone differs by one base, so this may be a read error. The chain recombines TRBV9 with TRBJ2-3; no firm D call. The CDR3 totals 15 residues. Germline CDR1 and CDR2: SGDLS and YYNGEE. Deletions cut 4 bases from V and 3 bases from J, with 15 bases between. CDR3 sequence (DNA): TGTGCCAGCAGCCCGCCCGGAGAGAGTACAGATACGCAGTATTTT. This encodes CASSPPGESTDTQYF.

In the case of this clonotype: One junction end does not reproduce the germline sequence, and a read error may be involved. The CDR3 coding sequence is TGCGGTGCACCACCGGGAGGGGCTTACAATGAGCAGTACTTC. This codes for CGAPPGGAYNEQYF. V and J are TRBV20-1 and TRBJ2-1, with TRBD2 matching 8 bases. The J call may be in error: the DNA end matches TRBJ2-7 better. This CDR3 comprises 14 residues. Germline loops: CDR1 DFQATT, CDR2 SNEGSKA (reference sequence).

The chain employs TRBV6-6 and TRBJ1-5; unclear D gene. This CDR3 is built from 14 residues. The V gene's germline CDR1 is MNHNY and CDR2 SVGAGI (reference sequence). Trimming removed 7 bases at V and 4 bases at J, with 14 bases between. The CDR3 loop reads CASTSFGPNQPQHF. DNA for the CDR3: TGTGCCAGCACCTCCTTTGGGCCTAATCAGCCCCAGCATTTT.

This clonotype has just one count. The CDR3 here is CASSRHIINEQFF. CDR3 DNA: TGTGCCAGCAGTCGACACATTATAAATGAGCAGTTCTTC. The gene calls are TRBV27 and TRBJ2-1; D is unclear. Trimming removed 5 bases from V and 7 bases from J, with 12 bases in between. Germline V lookup: CDR1 MNHEY, CDR2 SMNVEV (reference sequence). The CDR3 consists of 13 residues.

This clonotype was counted a few times. V usage is TRBV10-3 and J usage is TRBJ1-2, with TRBD1 identical over 10 bases. Germline loops: CDR1 ENHRY, CDR2 SYGVKD. V dropped 11 bases and J dropped 6; count of bases not matched to a gene: 6. CDR3 size: 12 residues. In DNA form, the CDR3 reads TGTGCCCTCGGACAGGGGGGAGATGGCTACACCTTC. As protein: CALGQGGDGYTF.

The chain links TRBV6-5 to TRBJ1-6; D ambiguous. Per the germline V gene, CDR1 is MNHEY and CDR2 is SVGAGI. Deletions cut 7 bases from V and 0 bases from J, with 7 bases between. This CDR3 is 14 amino acids long. CDR3 sequence: CASKRSSYNSPLHF. As DNA, the CDR3 is TGTGCCAGCAAACGAAGCTCCTATAATTCACCCCTCCACTTT.

The chain links TRBV4-3 to TRBJ2-3; 8 bases fit TRBD2. The V gene's germline CDR1 is LGHNA and CDR2 YSLEER. The CDR3 runs 16 residues. Trimming cost V 6 bases and J 6 bases; bases outside gene matches: 14. The CDR3 DNA is TGCGCCAGCAGTCCTACTCTAGCGGGCCTAGGGGATACGCAGTATTTT. Translated, it gives CASSPTLAGLGDTQYF.

This clonotype was seen once. The V and J genes are TRBV20-1 and TRBJ2-1, with TRBD2 as a possible D gene (6 bases). This CDR3 region has 15 residues. CDR1 is DFQATT, CDR2 SNEGSKA, per germline (reference sequence). V was trimmed by 0 bases and J by 3 bases, leaving 12 bases between them. CDR3 DNA sequence: TGCAGTGCTAGAGAGCGGCGGGGCCTCTACAATGAGCAGTTCTTC. Its protein product is CSARERRGLYNEQFF.

V and J are TRBV7-3 and TRBJ2-5; D is possibly TRBD1 (5 bases). Germline V CDR1 and CDR2: SGHTA, FQGTGA. The CDR3 runs 15 residues. Trimming stripped 0 bases from V and 5 bases from J, with 13 bases between. The CDR3 bases are TGTGCCAGCAGCTTAACCGGCCAGGGTGGGGAGACCCAGTACTTC. Its protein product is CASSLTGQGGETQYF.

This clonotype was seen a handful of times. The chain couples TRBV7-9 to TRBJ2-5; TRBD1 might be the D (5 bases). CDR1 is SEHNR and CDR2 is FQNEAQ in the germline V gene (reference sequence). The CDR3 is 14 amino acids. Trimming removed 3 bases at V and 0 bases at J, with 8 bases between. CDR3 coding DNA: TGTGCCAGCAGCTTCGACAGATACCAAGAGACCCAGTACTTC. Amino acids: CASSFDRYQETQYF.

The chain is built from TRBV5-5 and TRBJ1-6; D call uncertain. Deletions cut 4 bases from V and 6 bases from J, with 14 bases between. CDR1 and CDR2 (germline): SGHKS, YYEKEE (reference sequence). This CDR3 is built from 15 residues. The CDR3 protein is CASSQRGTSNSPLHF. CDR3 bases: TGTGCCAGCAGCCAGAGAGGCACAAGTAATTCACCCCTCCACTTT.

With regard to this clonotype: One end of the junction does not line up with germline, which may come from a read error. The rearrangement links TRBV12-3 or TRBV12-4 to TRBJ2-2, with TRBD2 as a possible D gene (5 bases). The CDR3 length is 12 residues. The DNA of the CDR3 is TGTGCCAGCACCGCGAACACCGGGGAGTTGTTTTTT. This encodes CASTANTGELFF.

This clonotype was counted only a few times. V gene TRBV7-2 combines with J gene TRBJ2-3; 7 bases are a match to TRBD2. The CDR3 sequence is 19 residues long. V lost 1 base, J lost 2 bases, and 15 bases stayed unmatched. Germline CDR1 is SGHTA and CDR2 is FQGNSA. CDR3 sequence reads: CASSLVRGGSGFYTDTQYF. The CDR3 DNA sequence: TGTGCCAGCAGCTTAGTTAGGGGAGGTAGCGGGTTTTACACAGATACGCAGTATTTT.

The chain links TRBV7-2 to TRBJ2-2; TRBD2 matches 13 bases. The germline V gene encodes CDR1 SGHTA and CDR2 FQGNSA. V gave up 3 bases and J gave up 6 bases; unmatched junction bases: 7. The CDR3 length is 17 residues. As DNA, the CDR3 is TGTGCCAGCAGCTTTACTCCGACTAGCGGGGGGTCCGGGGAGCTGTTTTTT. The encoded protein is CASSFTPTSGGSGELFF.

V and J are TRBV6-2 or TRBV6-3 and TRBJ2-2; no definite D call. The germline V gene encodes CDR1 MNHEY and CDR2 SVGEGT. Trimming cost V 2 bases and J 7 bases, with 14 bases left between them. There are 15 residues in the CDR3. The CDR3 DNA sequence: TGTGCCAGCAGTTACCGGTCAGGTCGGCACGGGGAGCTGTTTTTT. Translated, it gives CASSYRSGRHGELFF.

The sample holds a few counts of this clonotype. This chain uses TRBV24-1 with TRBJ2-7; D ambiguous. The CDR3 has 14 residues. V lost 3 bases, J lost 3 bases, and 11 bases lay in between. The germline V gene encodes CDR1 KGHDR and CDR2 SFDVKD. This CDR3 is CATSDRRTDYEQYF. CDR3 nucleotide sequence: TGTGCCACCAGTGATCGAAGGACGGACTACGAGCAGTACTTC.

Many counts were recorded for this clonotype. The chain has TRBV20-1 and TRBJ2-3, with TRBD1 identical over 9 bases. The germline V gene encodes CDR1 DFQATT and CDR2 SNEGSKA (reference sequence). CDR3 length: 17 residues. After removal of 5 bases from V and 2 bases from J, the junction contained 14 bases not matched to a gene. The CDR3 region is CSAPRLGGTGFTDTQYF. The CDR3 nucleotides are TGCAGTGCTCCCAGATTGGGGGGGACAGGGTTCACAGATACGCAGTATTTT.

This clonotype has a handful of counts. The CDR3 loop is CSARGETLPYEQYF. The CDR3 nucleotides are TGCAGTGCTAGAGGAGAGACATTACCTTACGAGCAGTACTTC. The V gene is TRBV20-1, the J gene TRBJ2-7; no clear D. The CDR3 consists of 14 residues. Trimming took off 1 base at V and 4 bases at J, with 14 bases between the two ends. The germline CDR1 and CDR2 sequences are DFQATT and SNEGSKA (reference sequence).

The chain has TRBV9 and TRBJ2-1, with D maybe TRBD2 (5 bases). The better agreement between TRBJ2-7 and the DNA end casts doubt on the J call. CDR1 and CDR2 (germline): SGDLS, YYNGEE. The CDR3 runs 14 residues. The CDR3, as DNA: TGTGCCAGCAGCCCCCGACTATCTTACAATGAGCAGTACTTC. It specifies CASSPRLSYNEQYF.

The V gene is TRBV7-2, the J gene TRBJ2-7, with a weak D call TRBD1 (6 bases). The germline CDR1 and CDR2 sequences are SGHTA and FQGNSA. V was pared by 5 bases and J by 3 bases, with 14 bases between. The CDR3 runs to 14 residues. CDR3 residues: CASSPGQYFYEQYF. Written as DNA, the CDR3 is TGTGCCAGCAGCCCCGGACAGTATTTCTACGAGCAGTACTTC.

This clonotype was recorded a few times. The CDR3: CASTRQASGVREQFF. CDR3 bases: TGCGCCAGCACCAGGCAGGCTAGCGGGGTCCGGGAGCAGTTCTTC. The J gene is TRBJ2-1, the V gene TRBV5-1; the match to TRBD2 covers 9 bases. The junction had 14 bases not matched to a gene; V was cut back by 6 bases and J by 10 bases. The germline V gene has CDR1 SGHRS and CDR2 YFSETQ. The CDR3 loop spans 15 amino acids.